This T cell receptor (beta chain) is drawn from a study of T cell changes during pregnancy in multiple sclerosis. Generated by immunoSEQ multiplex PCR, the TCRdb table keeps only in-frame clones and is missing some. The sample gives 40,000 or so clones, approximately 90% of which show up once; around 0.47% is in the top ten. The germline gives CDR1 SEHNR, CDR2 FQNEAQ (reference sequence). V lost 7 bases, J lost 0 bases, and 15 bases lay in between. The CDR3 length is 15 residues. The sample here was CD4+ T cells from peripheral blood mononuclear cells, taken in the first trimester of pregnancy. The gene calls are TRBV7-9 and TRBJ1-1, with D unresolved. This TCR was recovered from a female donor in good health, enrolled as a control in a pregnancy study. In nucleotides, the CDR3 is TGTGCCAGCACCTTGAGGCAAAAGATGAACACTGAAGCTTTCTTT. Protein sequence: CASTLRQKMNTEAFF. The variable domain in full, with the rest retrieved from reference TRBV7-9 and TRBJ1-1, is DTGVSQNPRHKITKRGQNVTFRCDPISEHNRLYWYRQTLGQGPEFLTYFQNEAQLEKSRLLSDRFSAERPKGSFSTLEIQRTEQGDSAMYLCASTLRQKMNTEAFFGQGTRLTVV.